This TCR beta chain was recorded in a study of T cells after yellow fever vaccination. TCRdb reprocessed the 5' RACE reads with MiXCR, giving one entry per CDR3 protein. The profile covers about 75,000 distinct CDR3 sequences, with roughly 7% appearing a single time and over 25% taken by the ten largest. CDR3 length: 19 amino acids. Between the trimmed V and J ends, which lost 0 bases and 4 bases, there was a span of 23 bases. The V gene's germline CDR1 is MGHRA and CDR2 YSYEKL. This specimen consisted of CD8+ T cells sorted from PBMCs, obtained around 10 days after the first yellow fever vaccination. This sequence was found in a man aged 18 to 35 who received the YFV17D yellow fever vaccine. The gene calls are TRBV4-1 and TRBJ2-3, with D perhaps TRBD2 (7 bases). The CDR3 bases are TGCGCCAGCAGCCAAGAAGGGGTCGGTGCGGGGGCCATCGCAGATACGCAGTATTTT. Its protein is CASSQEGVGAGAIADTQYF.